This T cell receptor beta chain derives from a study of cytomegalovirus exposure and HLA in healthy donors. Study information: Drawn from HLA-typed donors, around 85 million unique TCRs were held in an early data release. Study-wide results and caveats: Analyzed later, most CMV-associated TCR beta chains appeared HLA-restricted.

The PCR was carried out with 60 Vbeta primers and 13 Jbeta primers. Generated by immunoSEQ multiplex PCR, the TCRdb table keeps only in-frame clones and is missing some. The sample includes more than 95,000 clones, about 70% of them seen just once. CDR3 length: 15 amino acids. Per germline, CDR1 GTSNPN and CDR2 SVGIG (reference sequence). Trimming cost V 3 bases and J 7 bases, with 18 bases left between them. Details on this clone: The antigen is undetermined.

The chain employs TRBV30 and TRBJ1-4, with D maybe TRBD1 (6 bases). This TCR came from a woman in her sixties or seventies in good health and CMV-seropositive. Sequences were obtained from PBMCs. The CDR3 spells CAWSAQQGWAEKLFF. CDR3 DNA: TGTGCCTGGAGCGCCCAGCAGGGGTGGGCTGAAAAACTGTTTTTT.